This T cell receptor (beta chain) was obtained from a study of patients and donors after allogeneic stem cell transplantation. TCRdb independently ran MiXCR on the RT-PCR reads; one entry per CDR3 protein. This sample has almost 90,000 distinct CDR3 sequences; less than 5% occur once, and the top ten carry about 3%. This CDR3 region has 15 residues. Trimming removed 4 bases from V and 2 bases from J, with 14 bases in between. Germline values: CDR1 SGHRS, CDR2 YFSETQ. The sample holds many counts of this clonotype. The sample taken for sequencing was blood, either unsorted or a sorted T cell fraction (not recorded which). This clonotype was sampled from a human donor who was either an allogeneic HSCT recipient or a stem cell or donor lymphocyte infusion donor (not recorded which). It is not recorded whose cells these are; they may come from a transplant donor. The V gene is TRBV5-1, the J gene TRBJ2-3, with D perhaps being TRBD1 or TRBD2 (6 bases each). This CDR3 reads CASSTSGANTDTQYF. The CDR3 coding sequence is TGCGCCAGCAGCACCTCGGGGGCCAACACAGATACGCAGTATTTT.